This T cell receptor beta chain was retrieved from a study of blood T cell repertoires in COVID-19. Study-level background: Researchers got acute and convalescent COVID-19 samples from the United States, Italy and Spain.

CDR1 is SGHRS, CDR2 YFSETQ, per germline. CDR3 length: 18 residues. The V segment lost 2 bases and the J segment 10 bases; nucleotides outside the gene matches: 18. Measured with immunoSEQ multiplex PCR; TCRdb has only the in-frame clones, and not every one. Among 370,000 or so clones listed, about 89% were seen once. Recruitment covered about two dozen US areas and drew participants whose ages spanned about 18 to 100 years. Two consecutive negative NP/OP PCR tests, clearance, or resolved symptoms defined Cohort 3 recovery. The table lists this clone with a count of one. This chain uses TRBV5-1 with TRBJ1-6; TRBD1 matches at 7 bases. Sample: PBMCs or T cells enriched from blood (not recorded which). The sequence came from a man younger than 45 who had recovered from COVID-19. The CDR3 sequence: CASSLRPPGDSGRSPLHF. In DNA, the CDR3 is TGCGCCAGCAGCTTACGTCCACCGGGGGACAGCGGACGATCACCCCTCCACTTT.